Given below is one T cell receptor (beta chain) in context. The target of this receptor is not known. The record has no base qualities; no much larger clone is one base away. The sample originates from a study of OX40 agonist ivuxolimab in advanced cancers. Notes on the research overall: Ivuxolimab was an agonistic, fully human IgG2 monoclonal antibody directed against OX40 (CD134), a costimulatory receptor. Intravenous ivuxolimab was administered to patients every 2 weeks at six dose levels: 0.01, 0.1, 0.3, 1.5, 3 and 10 mg/kg. Of the 50 to 55 patients in dose escalation, about 20 had hepatocellular carcinoma, some 15 had melanoma, 9 had renal cell carcinoma and 9 had head and neck cancer. The dose-escalation cohort was approximately 83% male with a mean age of about 54 years, ranging from roughly 23 to 90. Patients were allowed to have had prior anti-PD-1, anti-PD-L1 or anti-CTLA-4 therapy, and 40% of the dose-escalation patients had previously received checkpoint inhibitors. Partial responses were achieved by three dose-escalation patients, of whom one had hepatocellular carcinoma and two had cutaneous melanoma. Peripheral TCRbeta sequencing was intended to test whether TCR sequence diversity was altered and clonal T-cell expansion was caused by ivuxolimab. The paper covers the monotherapy dose-escalation part of the phase I ivuxolimab trial, which included N of about 56 patients.

To sequence the TCRbeta CDR3 region, genomic DNA was isolated from the sorted cells. TCRbeta CDR3 regions were sequenced using the immunoSEQ Assay. TCRdb re-hosts the immuneACCESS table, in-frame sequences only. Its copies lack some clones; in the studies checked, an unresolved V gene accounts for under half of them, and the cause for the rest is not known. The sample profile shows about 77,000 clones; 85% to 90% of them were found once. The ten most abundant clones make up roughly 0.71% of the sample. Trimming takes 3 bases from V and 9 bases from J, and the germline ends sit 18 bases apart. Based on the germline V gene, the CDR1 and CDR2 sequences are SGHVS and FQNEAQ. Measured from the cysteine to the phenylalanine, the CDR3 is 15 residues long. Of all the DNA, just the CDR3 is kept, 45 bases in frame from base 1. Points the paper makes about the study in general: The antigen specificity of the peripheral T cells that underwent clonal expansion was not determined. After ivuxolimab, expanded clones were on average more numerous among CD8+ T cells than among CD4+ T cells. In the 0.1-3.0 mg/kg groups, partial responders were among the patients with the lowest normalized peripheral clonal expansion, particularly in CD8+ T cells. Clonal expansion of both CD4+ and CD8+ blood T cells was observed from baseline to week 6 at doses 0.1 to 3.0 mg/kg. Low levels of normalized T-cell clonal expansion were also seen in some patients who did not respond.

The trial excluded patients who had a history of autoimmune disease or were on systemic immunosuppression. Peripheral blood for TCR sequencing was drawn from every dose cohort at baseline, at cycle 4 day 1 and at cycle 7 day 1. The samples were drawn from a first-in-human, open-label, multicenter phase I dose-escalation trial of ivuxolimab. Adults with locally advanced or metastatic melanoma, renal cell carcinoma, hepatocellular carcinoma or head and neck squamous cell carcinoma were enrolled in the trial. Before TCR sequencing, CD4+ T cells and CD8+ T cells from peripheral blood were sorted into separate populations.

Sample: CD4+ or CD8+ T cells sorted from blood, taken in a trial of the OX40 agonist ivuxolimab. The TCR was taken from an adult with an advanced solid tumor such as melanoma, head and neck, liver or kidney cancer. This chain joins TRBV7-8 to TRBJ2-1; D gene: possibly TRBD1, on 6 matching bases. The nucleotides are TGTGCCAGCAGCTTTCCCCGGTCAGGGGCCCGTGAGCAGTTCTTC. Translated, this gives CASSFPRSGAREQFF.